The 8 T cell receptor beta chains in this list originate from one sample, sequenced in a study of blood T cell repertoires in COVID-19. The data were produced by immunoSEQ multiplex PCR, yet TCRdb's version contains in-frame clones alone and is incomplete. Here the sample spans some 59,000 clones, roughly 90% being singletons. Sequencing was done on a sample of peripheral blood. Source of these receptors: a man over 45 with acute or convalescent COVID-19.

The chain recombines TRBV5-1 with TRBJ1-2; 7 bases are shared with TRBD1. Per the germline V gene, CDR1 is SGHRS and CDR2 is YFSETQ. The CDR3 has 16 amino acids. V shed 1 base, J shed 4 bases, and the junction held 10 bases outside the gene matches. The CDR3 reads CASSLTTGTASYGYTF. CDR3 coding DNA: TGCGCCAGCAGCTTGACGACCGGGACAGCGAGCTATGGCTACACCTTC.

This chain joins TRBV24-1 and TRBJ2-3; 7 bases are a match to TRBD2. CDR1 is KGHDR and CDR2 is SFDVKD in the germline V gene. Trimming took 4 bases from V and 3 from J; bases not matched to a gene: 9. CDR3 size: 16 residues. The CDR3 spells CATSDRSASGTDTQYF. The CDR3 DNA reads as TGTGCCACCAGTGACCGGTCGGCTAGCGGAACAGATACGCAGTATTTT.

The chain recombines TRBV7-8 with TRBJ1-2, with D hard to call. Germline values: CDR1 SGHVS, CDR2 FQNEAQ. The CDR3 has 16 residues. Trimming pared 1 base from V and 0 bases from J, leaving 12 bases between. The CDR3 nucleotides read TGTGCCAGCAGCTTAGTCGCAGGCCCCACTAACTATGGCTACACCTTC. Protein sequence: CASSLVAGPTNYGYTF. Combining the CDR3 with reference TRBV7-8 and TRBJ1-2 gives the whole variable domain GAGVSQSPRYKVAKRGQDVALRCDPISGHVSLFWYQQALGQGPEFLTYFQNEAQLDKSGLPSDRFFAERPEGSVSTLKIQRTQQEDSAVYLCASSLVAGPTNYGYTFGSGTRLTVV.

The gene calls are TRBV7-2 and TRBJ2-7, with 9 bases fitting TRBD2. Germline V lookup: CDR1 SGHTA, CDR2 FQGNSA. The CDR3 is 21 amino acids. After removal of 0 bases from V and 3 bases from J, the junction contained 21 bases not matched to a gene. The DNA of the CDR3 is TGTGCCAGCAGCTTAGCGAGTTGGGGTGTGGCTAGCGGGGTACAGCGCTACGAGCAGTACTTC. This codes for CASSLASWGVASGVQRYEQYF.

The chain joins TRBV7-2 to TRBJ2-7; TRBD2 might be the D (7 bases). V lost 3 bases to trimming and J lost 0 bases, with 12 bases between them. This CDR3 has 15 residues. The V gene's germline CDR1 is SGHTA and CDR2 FQGNSA. The CDR3 DNA reads TGTGCCAGCAGCTTTCGGCGGGGGCACTCCTACGAGCAGTACTTC. The encoded protein is CASSFRRGHSYEQYF.

In regard to this clone: A read error is likely, as this CDR3 ends without the conserved phenylalanine or tryptophan. The DNA is omitted, as the CDR3 cannot be located on it reliably, and the CDR3 follows TCRdb's listing. The chain employs TRBV21-1 and TRBJ1-5; the D call of TRBD1 is as the table states it, not checked on the DNA. TRBV21-1 is listed as a pseudogene. The CDR3 spans 9 residues, counting both ends. CDR3 loop: CASSKEGDG.

The rearrangement joins TRBV6-2 or TRBV6-3 to TRBJ2-3, with 9 nucleotides matching TRBD2. Germline V gene data show CDR1 as MNHEY and CDR2 as SVGEGT. The CDR3 contains 13 residues. V was clipped by 3 bases and J by 15 bases; unmatched bases: 10. Here the CDR3 DNA reads TGTGCCAGCAGTTATCGGGCGGGAGGGCCTAGTTATTTT. This codes for CASSYRAGGPSYF.

For this clone: Other DNA variants within this sample encode the same CDR3. V is TRBV29-1 and J is TRBJ2-7; 11 nucleotides align to TRBD1. V shed 7 bases, J shed 3 bases, and the junction held 2 bases outside the gene matches. The CDR3 sequence is 12 residues long. Germline V gene data show CDR1 as SQVTM and CDR2 as ANQGSEA. The CDR3 loop is CSAGQGVYEQYF. DNA of the CDR3: TGCAGCGCGGGACAGGGGGTCTACGAGCAGTACTTC.